This TCR beta chain was captured in a study of blood T cells in healthy people across ages. The total RNA that was extracted per sample amounted to at least 5.5 micrograms. The authors ran a second PCR of about 6 to 11 cycles using a sample-barcoded 5' primer and a J-beta primer mix. Each CDR3 protein is one row after TCRdb ran MiXCR on the 5' RACE reads. The sample lists fewer than 900,000 distinct CDR3 sequences; roughly 50% were seen once. Germline V gene data show CDR1 as DFQATT and CDR2 as SNEGSKA (reference sequence). The CDR3 contains 14 residues. V shed 5 bases and J 7 bases; nucleotides not matched to a gene: 9.

J is TRBJ2-3 and V is TRBV20-1, with TRBD2 matching 10 bases. Specimen: blood. The clonotype was recovered from a woman aged 55-75 years in good health. CDR3 DNA: TGCAGTGCTGCGCTAGCGGGAGCTCGGCATACGCAGTATTTT. The encoded protein is CSAALAGARHTQYF.